This T cell receptor beta chain emerged from a study of graft-versus-host responses after intestinal transplantation. The overall study: Multivisceral, liver-intestinal, or isolated intestinal grafts were transplanted into recipients.

Germline V gene data show CDR1 as SNHLY and CDR2 as FYNNEI. The CDR3 loop spans 13 amino acids. V dropped 6 bases and J dropped 3 bases, with 11 bases sitting between them. Measured with immunoSEQ multiplex PCR; TCRdb has only the in-frame clones, and not every one. The sample lists some 86,000 clones; about nine tenths were seen once. This clone was detected a few times. Its antigen is not known. The material sequenced was unstimulated CD4+ T cells sorted from spleen or lymph node cells, taken before intestinal transplant. The rearrangement links TRBV2 to TRBJ1-1; no clear D. The clonotype comes from a human donor who received an intestinal transplant. The DNA of the CDR3 is TGTGCCAGCAGCGGGATTAGGGACACTGAAGCTTTCTTT. As protein: CASSGIRDTEAFF.